Below, one T cell receptor beta chain is given with its context. Its antigen is as yet unknown. The data originate from a study of cytomegalovirus exposure and HLA in healthy donors. Study-wide context: A later analysis reported the same platform for the 90 to 150 validation repertoires and the approximately 670 first-cohort repertoires.

Using immunoSEQ multiplex PCR, the repertoire was profiled, and TCRdb retains in-frame clones only, with some absent. The sample gives 200,000 to 300,000 clones, approximately 86% of which show up once; 0.95% to 1.5% is in the top ten. Trimming took off 7 bases at V and 0 bases at J, with 15 bases between the two ends. This CDR3 spans 15 amino acids. Germline CDR1 is MNHNY and CDR2 is SVGAGI (reference sequence). General study points: The study put 150 to 200 TCR beta chains on its list as cytomegalovirus-associated. Both high specificity and high sensitivity reportedly marked the classifier's diagnosis of cytomegalovirus status.

The chain couples TRBV6-6 to TRBJ1-1, with D hard to call. The sequenced sample was PBMCs. The sequence derives from a woman aged 25 to 39 in good health and CMV-seropositive. The CDR3 DNA reads as TGTGCCAGCATAGGACGGGAGATCATGAACACTGAAGCTTTCTTT. Its translation is CASIGREIMNTEAFF.